These T cell receptor beta chains were read from a single sample in a study of CD4 T cells in relation to SARS-CoV-2 and coronaviruses. Clones were sequenced by immunoSEQ multiplex PCR, and TCRdb holds only the in-frame ones, with some missing. The sample shows around 24,000 clones, over 65% of them seen only once. Their target antigens are unknown. Sequenced material: CD4+ T cells from PBMCs, cultured in vitro. These receptors originate from a human donor in good health. The CDR3 runs from the conserved cysteine through the conserved F or W. A D gene is named only where the DNA matches it firmly. Clone size is stated in some rows and not others, as once, few, many or a class when expanded.

>TRBV29-1|-|TRBJ1-2|-
CSSQQGNGYTF
TGCAGCTCCCAACAGGGAAATGGCTACACCTTC
>TRBV18|-|TRBJ2-3|-
CASSPVGQAADTQYF
TGTGCCAGCTCACCAGTTGGGCAGGCTGCAGATACGCAGTATTTT
>TRBV30|-|TRBJ1-5|-
CAWSYASGQPQHF
TGTGCCTGGAGTTACGCCTCAGGTCAGCCCCAGCATTTT
>TRBV5-1|few|TRBJ2-7|TRBD2
CASSLGGKTSGTGRGDEQYF
TGCGCCAGCAGCTTGGGGGGGAAGACTAGCGGGACGGGGAGGGGTGACGAGCAGTACTTC
>TRBV30|-|TRBJ1-2|-
CAWSVTDRGYGYTF
TGTGCCTGGAGTGTTACTGACCGCGGCTATGGCTACACCTTC
>TRBV4-3|-|TRBJ2-4|-
CASSQEKRAKNIQYF
TGCGCCAGCAGCCAAGAAAAGAGGGCCAAAAACATTCAGTACTTC
>TRBV9|-|TRBJ1-1|-
CASSLLLGTSSEAFF
TGTGCCAGCAGCCTCCTCCTCGGGACATCATCTGAAGCTTTCTTT
>TRBV9|-|TRBJ2-7|TRBD2
CASSFRGEGGEQYF
TGTGCCAGCAGCTTTAGAGGGGAGGGTGGCGAGCAGTACTTC
>TRBV5-6|-|TRBJ1-2|-
CASSLADRIYYGYTF
TGTGCCAGCAGCTTGGCCGACAGGATATACTATGGCTACACCTTC
>TRBV29-1|once|TRBJ2-5|TRBD1
CSVGGTDRGQQETQYF
TGCAGCGTTGGCGGCACAGACAGGGGGCAACAAGAGACCCAGTACTTC